Listed here are 27 T cell receptor beta chains from one sample, sequenced in a study of T cells after yellow fever vaccination. TCRdb called the 5' RACE reads again in MiXCR, with one record for every CDR3 protein. This table has hundreds of thousands of distinct CDR3 sequences, around an eighth appearing once. Sequencing was performed on PBMCs, taken on the day of the yellow fever booster vaccination. These receptors were taken from a man aged 30 to 39 who received the YFV17D yellow fever vaccine.

The chain combines TRBV27 with TRBJ2-1, with TRBD2 matching 7 bases. The CDR3 totals 16 residues. CDR1 is MNHEY, CDR2 SMNVEV, per germline (reference sequence). The J segment lost 5 bases and the V segment lost 5 bases, leaving 12 bases of the junction unmatched. The CDR3 spells CASSIKRDTVNNEQFF. The CDR3 nucleotides are TGTGCCAGCAGTATTAAGCGGGATACTGTAAACAATGAGCAGTTCTTC.

The table lists this clonotype with a few counts. The chain couples TRBV6-2 or TRBV6-3 to TRBJ1-1; 9 nucleotides align to TRBD1. In germline, CDR1 is MNHEY, CDR2 SVGEGT. After removal of 4 bases from V and 6 bases from J, the junction contained 6 bases not matched to a gene. This CDR3 region has 14 residues. The CDR3 DNA sequence: TGTGCCAGCAGTTCCTCTTGGACAGGGGCTGAAGCTTTCTTT. Amino acids: CASSSSWTGAEAFF.

The V gene is TRBV5-1, the J gene TRBJ2-3; 10 bases line up with TRBD2. V gave up 3 bases and J gave up 7 bases; unmatched junction bases: 14. Looked up from germline, CDR1 is SGHRS and CDR2 is YFSETQ. The CDR3 loop spans 17 amino acids. CDR3 loop: CASSSAPLSGRDNTQYF. CDR3 DNA: TGCGCCAGCAGCTCGGCCCCCCTGAGCGGGAGGGATAATACGCAGTATTTT. The full variable domain, rest sourced from reference TRBV5-1 and TRBJ2-3, is KAGVTQTPRYLIKTRGQQVTLSCSPISGHRSVSWYQQTPGQGLQFLFEYFSETQRNKGNFPGRFSGRQFSNSRSEMNVSTLELGDSALYLCASSSAPLSGRDNTQYFGPGTRLTVL.

The chain uses TRBV25-1 and TRBJ1-1; 8 nucleotides line up with TRBD1. The V gene end was trimmed by 8 bases and the J gene end by 1 base; junction bases not matched to a gene: 6. The CDR3 is 14 residues long. Germline V gives CDR1 MGHDK, CDR2 SYGVNS. The CDR3 nucleotides are TGTGCCAGCGGAATCGACAGGGGGAACACTGAAGCTTTCTTT. As protein: CASGIDRGNTEAFF.

This clonotype was counted a few times. The CDR3 nucleotides read TGCGCCAGCAGCTTAAGGACTAGCGGGAGTGTTGGATCCTACAATGAGCAGTTCTTC. Translating gives CASSLRTSGSVGSYNEQFF. The J gene is TRBJ2-1, the V gene TRBV5-1, with TRBD2 identical over 13 bases. CDR1 SGHRS and CDR2 YFSETQ come from the germline V gene. This CDR3 contains 19 residues. J gave up 1 base and V 2 bases, and 9 bases lay outside the gene matches.

The table lists this clonotype with a few counts. The V and J genes are TRBV10-3 and TRBJ2-2, with D perhaps TRBD2 (6 bases). Trimming left V 3 bases short and J 4 bases short, with 12 bases between. This CDR3 spans 15 amino acids. Germline lookup yields CDR1 ENHRY and CDR2 SYGVKD. CDR3 sequence reads: CAISDNPAGTGELFF. The CDR3 DNA follows: TGTGCCATCAGTGATAATCCAGCGGGCACCGGGGAGCTGTTTTTT.

This clonotype occurred a few times. The chain links TRBV5-1 to TRBJ2-1; 8 bases agree with TRBD2. Germline trimming cut 4 bases from V and 4 bases from J; bases unmatched to any gene: 7. In germline, CDR1 is SGHRS, CDR2 YFSETQ. This CDR3 is 15 amino acids long. DNA of the CDR3: TGCGCCAGCAGCCCTTTGACTAGCGATTACAATGAGCAGTTCTTC. This encodes CASSPLTSDYNEQFF.

There are many counts of this clonotype. V gene TRBV11-2 combines with J gene TRBJ1-2, with D maybe TRBD1 (5 bases). The CDR3 runs 12 residues. V lost 6 bases to trimming and J lost 8 bases, with 13 bases between them. Germline V gene data show CDR1 as SGHAT and CDR2 as FQNNGV. The CDR3 nucleotides are TGTGCCAGCAGGGGTGGAGGGACCGGCTACACCTTC. As protein: CASRGGGTGYTF.

V and J are TRBV29-1 and TRBJ1-1; weak D call: TRBD1 (5 bases). Trimming left V 4 bases short and J 10 bases short, with 10 bases between. Germline V lookup: CDR1 SQVTM, CDR2 ANQGSEA. The CDR3 has 10 residues. The CDR3 DNA sequence: TGCAGCGTTGCCAGGGAAATAGCTTTCTTT. This encodes CSVAREIAFF. Complete variable domain (other parts from reference TRBV29-1 and TRBJ1-1): SAVISQKPSRDICQRGTSLTIQCQVDSQVTMMFWYRQQPGQSLTLIATANQGSEATYESGFVIDKFPISRPNLTFSTLTVSNMSPEDSSIYLCSVAREIAFFGQGTRLTVV.

In this sample, this clonotype turned up many times. This CDR3 reads CASSSINSAEQYF. The CDR3 nucleotides are TGTGCCAGCAGCTCTATTAATAGCGCCGAGCAGTACTTC. The chain recombines TRBV7-2 with TRBJ2-7, with D possibly being TRBD2 (5 bases). Germline loops: CDR1 SGHTA, CDR2 FQGNSA. The CDR3 is made up of 13 amino acids. V lost 4 bases, J lost 6 bases, and 13 bases lay in between. Full variable domain (remainder filled in from reference TRBV7-2 and TRBJ2-7): GAGVSQSPSNKVTEKGKDVELRCDPISGHTALYWYRQSLGQGLEFLIYFQGNSAPDKSGLPSDRFSAERTGGSVSTLTIQRTQQEDSAVYLCASSSINSAEQYFGPGTRLTVT.

This clonotype was seen repeatedly, ten times or more. The chain combines TRBV9 with TRBJ2-1, with 9 bases that match TRBD1. The CDR3 loop spans 15 amino acids. Germline loops: CDR1 SGDLS, CDR2 YYNGEE. The trim removed 2 bases at V and 7 bases at J, leaving 7 bases unmatched. The CDR3 nucleotides read TGTGCCAGCAGCGTCGGGGGGACAGGGTCAAATGAGCAGTTCTTC. Protein product: CASSVGGTGSNEQFF.

This CDR3 is CASSSSSDSFSYEQYF. CDR3 coding DNA: TGTGCCAGCAGCTCATCGTCGGACTCATTCTCCTACGAGCAGTACTTC. The J gene is TRBJ2-7, the V gene TRBV7-9, with D possibly matching TRBD2 (5 bases). Looked up from germline, CDR1 is SEHNR and CDR2 is FQNEAQ (reference sequence). CDR3 length equals 16 residues. Deletions cut 4 bases from V and 0 bases from J, with 16 bases between. Variable domain in full (rest from reference TRBV7-9 and TRBJ2-7): DTGVSQNPRHKITKRGQNVTFRCDPISEHNRLYWYRQTLGQGPEFLTYFQNEAQLEKSRLLSDRFSAERPKGSFSTLEIQRTEQGDSAMYLCASSSSSDSFSYEQYFGPGTRLTVT.

The chain couples TRBV9 to TRBJ2-5; D might be TRBD2 (5 bases). The V end was cut by 0 bases, the J end by 4 bases, with 13 bases between. This CDR3 is built from 15 residues. Germline CDR1 SGDLS, CDR2 YYNGEE. The CDR3 protein is CASSVGNGNGETQYF. In DNA form, the CDR3 reads TGTGCCAGCAGCGTAGGAAACGGGAACGGAGAGACCCAGTACTTC.

This clonotype was observed a handful of times. This sequence joins TRBV7-9 and TRBJ2-1; 14 bases align to TRBD2. V dropped 5 bases and J dropped 6; count of bases not matched to a gene: 6. The CDR3 contains 16 residues. Germline V CDR1 and CDR2: SEHNR, FQNEAQ (reference sequence). CDR3 residues: CASSIPGLAGANEQFF. The CDR3 DNA reads TGTGCCAGCAGCATACCGGGACTAGCGGGGGCCAATGAGCAGTTCTTC.

The chain links TRBV5-1 to TRBJ1-5; D call uncertain. The V gene's germline CDR1 is SGHRS and CDR2 YFSETQ. The V end was cut by 4 bases, the J end by 7 bases, with 12 bases between. The CDR3 runs 13 residues. The CDR3, as DNA: TGCGCCAGCAGCCCTGAGCCGCGACAGCCCCAGCATTTT. This encodes CASSPEPRQPQHF.

This sequence joins TRBV23-1 and TRBJ2-1; 11 bases are shared with TRBD2. TRBV23-1 is an ORF, with its function uncertain. The CDR3 totals 15 residues. V lost 6 bases to trimming and J lost 6 bases; unmatched junction nucleotides: 7. The CDR3 region is CASSRRLAGINEQFF. In nucleotides, the CDR3 is TGCGCCAGCAGCAGACGACTAGCGGGGATCAATGAGCAGTTCTTC.

This clonotype was seen repeatedly, ten times or more. The gene calls are TRBV11-1 and TRBJ2-1; 9 bases are a match to TRBD2. J gave up 0 bases and V 0 bases, and 12 bases lay outside the gene matches. CDR3 length: 20 residues. CDR1 is SGHAT and CDR2 is FQDESV in the germline V gene (reference sequence). The CDR3 protein is CASSLAWRSGRPSSYNEQFF. CDR3 coding DNA: TGTGCCAGCAGCTTAGCGTGGAGAAGCGGGAGGCCGAGCTCCTACAATGAGCAGTTCTTC.

In its sample, this clonotype was seen a few times. V is TRBV28 and J is TRBJ2-5; 8 bases agree with TRBD2. Germline-derived CDR1 and CDR2 are MDHEN and SYDVKM. V shed 4 bases, J shed 5 bases, and the junction held 6 bases outside the gene matches. There are 14 residues in the CDR3. The CDR3 DNA sequence: TGTGCCAGCAGTTCGTCGGGGGGGTATGAGACCCAGTACTTC. Translation gives CASSSSGGYETQYF.

This clonotype was observed a handful of times. This chain uses TRBV7-9 with TRBJ2-5, with 12 bases identical to TRBD2. CDR1 is SEHNR and CDR2 is FQNEAQ in the germline V gene (reference sequence). J lost 4 bases, V lost 2 bases, and 5 bases had no gene match. The CDR3 covers 16 residues. Written as DNA, the CDR3 is TGTGCCAGCAGCTTACCCGGACTAGCGGGACTAGAGACCCAGTACTTC. This encodes CASSLPGLAGLETQYF.

The chain recombines TRBV18 with TRBJ1-6; D not certain. The V gene's germline CDR1 is KGHSH and CDR2 LQKENI. This CDR3 comprises 15 residues. The V end lost 2 bases, the J end lost 0 bases, and 5 bases lay between the germline ends. The CDR3 is CASSPSSSYNSPLHF. The CDR3 coding sequence is TGTGCCAGCTCACCAAGCAGCTCCTATAATTCACCCCTCCACTTT.

The chain is built from TRBV12-3 or TRBV12-4 and TRBJ1-6; D call uncertain. Trimming shortened V by 5 bases and J by 10 bases, and 12 bases separated the two germline ends. This CDR3 has 13 residues. The CDR3 sequence: CASSINEASPLHF. The CDR3 coding sequence is TGTGCCAGCAGTATTAACGAGGCCTCACCCCTCCACTTT.

This clonotype was seen more than once but under ten times. The chain couples TRBV11-2 to TRBJ2-1; D is perhaps TRBD1 or TRBD2 (5 bases each). There are 18 residues in the CDR3. V was shortened by 1 base and J by 0 bases, with 16 bases between the two germline ends. The germline gives CDR1 SGHAT, CDR2 FQNNGV. This CDR3 is CASSLVRGFASSYNEQFF. DNA for the CDR3: TGTGCCAGCAGCTTAGTCCGGGGCTTTGCTAGCTCCTACAATGAGCAGTTCTTC.

This chain connects TRBV7-9 to TRBJ2-1; 9 bases are a match to TRBD2. The J segment lost 8 bases and the V segment lost 0 bases, leaving 5 bases of the junction unmatched. There are 15 residues in the CDR3. Germline V gene sequence: CDR1 SEHNR, CDR2 FQNEAQ (reference sequence). CDR3 bases: TGTGCCAGCAGCTTAGCTAGCGGGAGTATCGATGAGCAGTTCTTC. Translating it yields CASSLASGSIDEQFF. Combining the CDR3 with reference TRBV7-9 and TRBJ2-1 gives the whole variable domain DTGVSQNPRHKITKRGQNVTFRCDPISEHNRLYWYRQTLGQGPEFLTYFQNEAQLEKSRLLSDRFSAERPKGSFSTLEIQRTEQGDSAMYLCASSLASGSIDEQFFGPGTRLTVL.

This rearrangement joins TRBV20-1 to TRBJ2-6; TRBD2 matches at 10 bases. Looked up from germline, CDR1 is DFQATT and CDR2 is SNEGSKA (reference sequence). After removal of 1 base from V and 1 base from J, the junction contained 7 bases not matched to a gene. The CDR3 runs to 18 residues. The CDR3 sequence is CSARGVAGGRSGANVLTF. CDR3 bases: TGCAGTGCTAGAGGGGTAGCGGGAGGTCGTTCTGGGGCCAACGTCCTGACTTTC.

This clonotype showed up just a few times. The rearrangement uses TRBV28 and TRBJ2-7, with 7 bases matching TRBD2. In germline, CDR1 is MDHEN, CDR2 SYDVKM. The CDR3 extends over 15 amino acids. The ends lost 3 bases at V and 1 base at J; junction bases unmatched: 6. The CDR3 loop is CASSFLAGLSYEQYF. The DNA for the CDR3 is TGTGCCAGCAGTTTTTTAGCGGGTCTGTCCTACGAGCAGTACTTC.

V usage is TRBV5-1 and J usage is TRBJ2-1; 10 bases are a match to TRBD2. The V gene end was trimmed by 0 bases and the J gene end by 7 bases; junction bases not matched to a gene: 13. This CDR3 has 18 amino acids. The germline gives CDR1 SGHRS, CDR2 YFSETQ. CDR3 loop: CASSLVRLTSGFENEQFF. CDR3 DNA: TGCGCCAGCAGCTTGGTCCGACTGACTAGCGGGTTTGAGAATGAGCAGTTCTTC. The whole variable domain, remainder taken from reference TRBV5-1 and TRBJ2-1, is KAGVTQTPRYLIKTRGQQVTLSCSPISGHRSVSWYQQTPGQGLQFLFEYFSETQRNKGNFPGRFSGRQFSNSRSEMNVSTLELGDSALYLCASSLVRLTSGFENEQFFGPGTRLTVL.

This clonotype was seen a few times. The rearrangement links TRBV5-1 to TRBJ2-3; 11 bases are shared with TRBD1. Germline trimming cut 1 base from V and 5 bases from J; bases unmatched to any gene: 3. Germline V lookup: CDR1 SGHRS, CDR2 YFSETQ. This CDR3 has 15 residues. CDR3: CASSLSGTGGDTQYF. In nucleotides, the CDR3 is TGCGCCAGCAGCTTGTCCGGGACAGGGGGAGATACGCAGTATTTT. The full variable domain, rest sourced from reference TRBV5-1 and TRBJ2-3, is KAGVTQTPRYLIKTRGQQVTLSCSPISGHRSVSWYQQTPGQGLQFLFEYFSETQRNKGNFPGRFSGRQFSNSRSEMNVSTLELGDSALYLCASSLSGTGGDTQYFGPGTRLTVL.